The next 21 T cell receptor beta chains were all read from a single sample in a study of beta chain features in type 1 diabetes. Expressed TCRB transcripts were sequenced after all isolated RNA was converted to cDNA. Sequenced by immunoSEQ multiplex PCR; TCRdb stores in-frame clones only, minus some. This repertoire shows about 240,000 clones, roughly 14% found once; its top ten account for approximately 0.021%. No antigen has been identified for these receptors. Points from the study as a whole: In every one of the four CD4+ subsets, TCRB CDR3s were moderately but significantly shorter in Type 1 diabetes patients.

Sequencing was performed on naive CD4+ T cells from blood. The receptors were sampled from a man aged 25-45 years with type 1 diabetes.

The CDR3 coding sequence is TGTGCCAGCAGCCAAGCCCTAGGACAGGGGTCCTATGGCTACACCTTC. It is translated as CASSQALGQGSYGYTF. The chain links TRBV4-2 to TRBJ1-2; 9 bases are shared with TRBD1. Germline V lookup: CDR1 LGHNA, CDR2 YNFKEQ. With 1 base clipped from V and 4 bases from J, the junction kept 7 bases outside the gene matches. The CDR3 runs to 16 residues.

The table lists this clone with a few counts. This rearrangement joins TRBV18 to TRBJ1-1, with D uncertain. The length of the CDR3 is 15 residues. V gave up 0 bases and J gave up 1 base, with 9 bases separating them. Germline-derived CDR1 and CDR2 are KGHSH and LQKENI. As DNA, the CDR3 is TGTGCCAGCTCACCACCAAAGGGAGGGAACACTGAAGCTTTCTTT. It codes for CASSPPKGGNTEAFF.

The rearrangement links TRBV2 to TRBJ1-2; D unclear. Per the germline V gene, CDR1 is SNHLY and CDR2 is FYNNEI. With 1 base removed from V and 4 bases from J, the gap between germline ends came to 13 bases. The CDR3 runs 15 residues. This chain's CDR3 is CASSEGGASGYGYTF. CDR3 coding DNA: TGTGCCAGCAGTGAAGGGGGAGCCTCCGGCTATGGCTACACCTTC.

This clone turned up a few times. The rearrangement uses TRBV30 and TRBJ2-3; possibly TRBD2 for D (6 bases). The CDR3 has 14 amino acids. With 4 bases removed from V and 6 bases from J, the gap between germline ends came to 17 bases. Germline V gene data show CDR1 as GTSNPN and CDR2 as SVGIG (reference sequence). CDR3 loop: CAWKAGGLTDTQYF. CDR3 coding DNA: TGTGCCTGGAAAGCGGGCGGACTAACCGATACGCAGTATTTT.

This clone has just a few counts. An end of the junction differs from the germline gene, which may be a read error. This sequence joins TRBV2 and TRBJ1-5; 8 bases agree with TRBD1. Germline CDR1 SNHLY, CDR2 FYNNEI. The CDR3 spans 14 residues. DNA for the CDR3: TGTGCCAGCTCTGGGACAGGTAGCTATCAGCCCCAGCATTTT. As protein: CASSGTGSYQPQHF.

The chain is built from TRBV27 and TRBJ2-7; 7 nucleotides align to TRBD2. This CDR3 contains 16 residues. Germline V gene sequence: CDR1 MNHEY, CDR2 SMNVEV (reference sequence). J was trimmed by 4 bases and V by 5 bases; bases with no gene match: 14. In nucleotides, the CDR3 is TGTGCCAGCAGTACCGAAGCGTGGGGAGCGGGATACGAGCAGTACTTC. Encoded protein: CASSTEAWGAGYEQYF.

This clone was recorded a few times. V gene TRBV5-1 combines with J gene TRBJ2-2, with a weak D call TRBD1 (6 bases). Trimming stripped 2 bases from V and 3 bases from J, with 8 bases between. Per the germline V gene, CDR1 is SGHRS and CDR2 is YFSETQ. The CDR3 has 14 residues. The CDR3 loop reads CASSFGQYTGELFF. The CDR3 DNA follows: TGCGCCAGCAGCTTCGGACAGTACACCGGGGAGCTGTTTTTT.

V gene TRBV27 combines with J gene TRBJ2-5, with a weak D call TRBD2 (5 bases). This CDR3 is built from 16 residues. With 4 bases removed from V and 4 bases from J, the gap between germline ends came to 19 bases. Germline CDR1 reads MNHEY; CDR2 reads SMNVEV (reference sequence). CDR3: CASSSTRVTMGETQYF. As DNA, the CDR3 is TGTGCCAGCAGTTCCACGCGGGTCACCATGGGAGAGACCCAGTACTTC.

The rearrangement links TRBV30 to TRBJ2-7; D ambiguous. Germline lookup yields CDR1 GTSNPN and CDR2 SVGIG (reference sequence). The CDR3 runs to 14 residues. Trimming removed 0 bases from V and 3 bases from J, with 12 bases in between. CDR3 in DNA: TGTGCCTGGAGTGTCAGTTCGCTCCTCTACGAGCAGTACTTC. Amino acid sequence: CAWSVSSLLYEQYF.

This chain links TRBV30 with TRBJ2-1, with D possibly being TRBD2 (5 bases). The germline V and J ends were trimmed by 1 base and 7 bases, with 8 bases remaining between them. The CDR3 is 12 residues long. CDR1 and CDR2 (germline): GTSNPN, SVGIG (reference sequence). In DNA, the CDR3 is TGTGCCTGGAGTGAGCGGATGAATGAGCAGTTCTTC. Translation: CAWSERMNEQFF.

This clone appeared a few times. V gene TRBV5-1 combines with J gene TRBJ2-1; D unclear. Germline V gene lookup returns CDR1 SGHRS and CDR2 YFSETQ. CDR3 length: 15 residues. V lost 4 bases to trimming and J lost 0 bases, with 11 bases between them. CDR3 DNA sequence: TGCGCCAGCAGCACGGCTAGTCTCTCCTACAATGAGCAGTTCTTC. As protein: CASSTASLSYNEQFF. Complete variable domain (other parts from reference TRBV5-1 and TRBJ2-1): KAGVTQTPRYLIKTRGQQVTLSCSPISGHRSVSWYQQTPGQGLQFLFEYFSETQRNKGNFPGRFSGRQFSNSRSEMNVSTLELGDSALYLCASSTASLSYNEQFFGPGTRLTVL.

V is TRBV9 and J is TRBJ2-3; 8 bases map to TRBD1. This CDR3 contains 14 residues. J was trimmed by 10 bases and V by 4 bases; bases with no gene match: 11. Germline values: CDR1 SGDLS, CDR2 YYNGEE. CDR3 nucleotides: TGTGCCAGCAGCCCGGGACAGGTCCTGAAGTCGCAGTATTTT. Amino acids: CASSPGQVLKSQYF.

This chain links TRBV7-2 with TRBJ2-1, with D perhaps TRBD2 (5 bases). Between the trimmed V and J ends, which lost 5 bases and 4 bases, there was a span of 15 bases. The CDR3 runs to 15 residues. The germline CDR1 and CDR2 sequences are SGHTA and FQGNSA. CDR3 residues: CASSPDSTSYNEQFF. The CDR3 DNA reads as TGTGCCAGCAGCCCGGACTCTACCAGTTACAATGAGCAGTTCTTC.

This clone has a handful of counts. This sequence joins TRBV12-5 and TRBJ2-2, with no clear D. Germline V gives CDR1 LGHNT, CDR2 FRNRAP. The CDR3 totals 13 residues. V was cut by 4 bases and J by 2 bases, with 5 bases left in between. CDR3 sequence (DNA): TGTGCTAGTGGTTCTACTAACACCGGGGAGCTGTTTTTT. Translation gives CASGSTNTGELFF.

This clone has just a few counts. The V and J genes are TRBV2 and TRBJ1-1, with D possibly being TRBD1 (5 bases). Germline values: CDR1 SNHLY, CDR2 FYNNEI. V lost 9 bases to trimming and J lost 1 base, with 6 bases between them. The CDR3 is 11 amino acids. The DNA for the CDR3 is TGTGCCAGACAGGAGAACACTGAAGCTTTCTTT. Amino acid sequence: CARQENTEAFF.

This clone was seen a handful of times. V usage is TRBV6-5 and J usage is TRBJ1-1; 8 positions match TRBD1. The CDR3 loop spans 15 amino acids. Per germline, CDR1 MNHEY and CDR2 SVGAGI. V lost 0 bases and J lost 3; bases outside the gene matches: 3. This CDR3 reads CASSYSAGGYTEAFF. CDR3 DNA: TGTGCCAGCAGTTACTCTGCAGGGGGCTACACTGAAGCTTTCTTT.

The CDR3 nucleotides read TGTGCCAGCAGCCTCCTTGGGGGTAGCGGTGATACGCAGTATTTT. This translates into CASSLLGGSGDTQYF. The V gene is TRBV7-9, the J gene TRBJ2-3; TRBD2 is a possible D gene (6 bases). Germline V lookup: CDR1 SEHNR, CDR2 FQNEAQ (reference sequence). The CDR3 runs 15 residues. Deletions cut 5 bases from V and 6 bases from J, with 18 bases between. The entire variable domain, with the rest obtained from reference TRBV7-9 and TRBJ2-3, is as follows: DTGVSQNPRHKITKRGQNVTFRCDPISEHNRLYWYRQTLGQGPEFLTYFQNEAQLEKSRLLSDRFSAERPKGSFSTLEIQRTEQGDSAMYLCASSLLGGSGDTQYFGPGTRLTVL.

The chain has TRBV30 and TRBJ1-2; D remains unclear. Trimming pared 0 bases from V and 7 bases from J, leaving 15 bases between. The CDR3 covers 14 residues. The germline CDR1 and CDR2 sequences are GTSNPN and SVGIG (reference sequence). CDR3 residues: CAWSVDSLPSGYTF. CDR3 in DNA: TGTGCCTGGAGTGTAGATAGCCTACCCTCTGGCTACACCTTC.

The V and J genes are TRBV7-2 and TRBJ2-3, with TRBD2 identical over 8 bases. The CDR3 is 14 residues long. V lost 4 bases and J lost 6; bases outside the gene matches: 6. Germline CDR1 reads SGHTA; CDR2 reads FQGNSA. CDR3: CASSSSGTSDTQYF. In DNA, the CDR3 is TGTGCCAGCAGCTCGTCCGGGACTAGTGATACGCAGTATTTT.

The genes are TRBV11-2 and TRBJ2-1; 7 bases align to TRBD2. Germline V gives CDR1 SGHAT, CDR2 FQNNGV. Trimming removed 5 bases from V and 16 bases from J; junction bases left unmatched: 11. The CDR3 has 12 residues. The chain's CDR3 is CASSKETSPPFF. The CDR3, as DNA: TGTGCCAGCAGCAAGGAGACTAGCCCCCCCTTCTTC.

This clone showed up just a few times. The chain couples TRBV30 to TRBJ2-5; the match to TRBD2 covers 12 bases. Germline CDR1 and CDR2: GTSNPN and SVGIG (reference sequence). The CDR3 has 16 residues. J gave up 1 base and V 3 bases, and 6 bases lay outside the gene matches. CDR3 region: CAWRLAGGDRQETQYF. The DNA for the CDR3 is TGTGCCTGGAGGCTAGCGGGAGGGGACCGCCAAGAGACCCAGTACTTC.